This T cell receptor beta chain was sequenced in a study of cytomegalovirus exposure and HLA in healthy donors. PCR used 60 Vbeta primers and 13 Jbeta primers. The protocol was immunoSEQ multiplex PCR, while the TCRdb copy is restricted to in-frame clones and leaves out a portion. Seen here are some 120,000 clones, 65% to 90% observed once, and the top ten hold about 2.4%. Overall study results and limits: Later on, an analysis found that several of the most significant clusters appeared to be linked to common viral pathogens, which included parvovirus B19. One cluster of highly shared sequence variants probably arose as a sequencing artifact. Exclusion as indistinguishable affected some V segments, including TRBV6-2 and TRBV6-3.

Note on this clone: Its antigen remains unidentified.

This CDR3 region has 14 residues. CDR1 is MNHNS and CDR2 is SASEGT in the germline V gene. V shed 6 bases and J shed 6 bases, with 12 bases lying between them. V and J are TRBV6-1 and TRBJ1-6; possibly TRBD1 for D (6 bases). The sequence was collected from a middle-aged woman in good health and CMV-seronegative. The sample was PBMCs. CDR3 residues: CASSVQGSNSPLHF. The CDR3 region has the DNA TGTGCCAGCAGCGTACAGGGAAGTAATTCACCCCTCCACTTT.